This entry lists 18 T cell receptor beta chains sequenced from one sample in a study of cytomegalovirus exposure and HLA in healthy donors. The PCR was carried out with 60 Vbeta primers and 13 Jbeta primers. Measured with immunoSEQ multiplex PCR; TCRdb has only the in-frame clones, and not every one. This table has 110,000 to 150,000 clones, about 81% appearing once. The source material was PBMCs. The source is a man between 25 and 39 years old in good health and CMV-seronegative.

The genes are TRBV27 and TRBJ2-6, with TRBD2 as a possible D gene (6 bases). Germline CDR1 is MNHEY and CDR2 is SMNVEV (reference sequence). The CDR3 contains 16 residues. Trimming pared 6 bases from V and 0 bases from J, leaving 12 bases between. CDR3: CASSQTRGSGANVLTF. CDR3 nucleotides: TGTGCCAGCAGCCAGACTAGAGGCTCTGGGGCCAACGTCCTGACTTTC.

The gene calls are TRBV11-2 and TRBJ1-1, with 8 bases lining up with TRBD1. From germline, CDR1 is SGHAT and CDR2 FQNNGV. The ends lost 1 base at V and 6 bases at J; junction bases unmatched: 7. CDR3 length equals 15 residues. CDR3 sequence: CASSLVAQGAPEAFF. DNA for the CDR3: TGTGCCAGCAGCTTAGTTGCTCAGGGGGCACCTGAAGCTTTCTTT. Looking up the rest from reference TRBV11-2 and TRBJ1-1 gives the full variable domain: EAGVAQSPRYKIIEKRQSVAFWCNPISGHATLYWYQQILGQGPKLLIQFQNNGVVDDSQLPKDRFSAERLKGVDSTLKIQPAKLEDSAVYLCASSLVAQGAPEAFFGQGTRLTVV.

This clone was seen only a few times. This chain links TRBV13 with TRBJ2-1; 10 bases fit TRBD1. CDR3 length: 17 amino acids. Per the germline V gene, CDR1 is PRHDT and CDR2 is FYEKMQ (reference sequence). V was pared by 3 bases and J by 7 bases, with 12 bases of the junction left unmatched. The CDR3, as DNA: TGTGCCAGCAGCTTCCGGGACAGGGGAGGACAACGGAATGAGCAGTTCTTC. Translating gives CASSFRDRGGQRNEQFF.

This chain uses TRBV30 with TRBJ2-3, with 7 bases that match TRBD2. Germline values: CDR1 GTSNPN, CDR2 SVGIG (reference sequence). The V and J ends lost 0 bases and 4 bases, in that order; junction bases with no gene match: 7. The CDR3 contains 15 residues. CDR3 in amino acids: CAWSVRRGVADTQYF. The DNA of the CDR3 is TGTGCCTGGAGTGTACGTCGGGGGGTGGCAGATACGCAGTATTTT.

The V call is TRBV6-5, the J call TRBJ2-3, with TRBD1 matching 7 bases. V dropped 4 bases and J dropped 6; count of bases not matched to a gene: 7. CDR1 and CDR2 from the germline V gene are MNHEY and SVGAGI. The CDR3 has 14 amino acids. The DNA for the CDR3 is TGTGCCAGCAGTTCACAGGGGCTAGGGGATACGCAGTATTTT. Amino acids: CASSSQGLGDTQYF.

The CDR3, as DNA: TGCGCCAGCAGCCCTAGCCCGGGACAGGGGGCATTAGATACGCAGTATTTT. Translation gives CASSPSPGQGALDTQYF. This chain uses TRBV5-1 with TRBJ2-3; 12 nucleotides align to TRBD1. This CDR3 region has 17 residues. Trimming at V came to 4 bases and at J to 5 bases, leaving 11 bases not matched to a gene. Germline V gene sequence: CDR1 SGHRS, CDR2 YFSETQ.

The chain combines TRBV6-5 with TRBJ1-5, with 9 bases that match TRBD1. V dropped 6 bases and J dropped 6; count of bases not matched to a gene: 9. Germline V gene sequence: CDR1 MNHEY, CDR2 SVGAGI. The CDR3 sequence is 15 residues long. Here the CDR3 DNA reads TGTGCCAGCAGACTGACAGGGGGGCCGGGTCAGCCCCAGCATTTT. Translation gives CASRLTGGPGQPQHF.

The V call is TRBV19, the J call TRBJ2-7; unclear D gene. Trimming removed 2 bases from V and 0 bases from J, with 11 bases in between. This CDR3 has 15 residues. Per the germline V gene, CDR1 is LNHDA and CDR2 is SQIVND (reference sequence). The CDR3 sequence: CASSINSQLSYEQYF. In DNA form, the CDR3 reads TGTGCCAGTAGTATAAACAGCCAACTCTCCTACGAGCAGTACTTC.

The V call is TRBV4-1, the J call TRBJ1-3; D is ambiguous. Germline-derived CDR1 and CDR2 are MGHRA and YSYEKL. The CDR3 extends over 15 amino acids. The germline V and J ends were trimmed by 0 bases and 4 bases, with 10 bases remaining between them. The CDR3 DNA reads TGCGCCAGCAGCCAAGATTCAGGTCCGGGAAACACCATATATTTT. Its translation is CASSQDSGPGNTIYF.

The genes are TRBV7-8 and TRBJ2-3, with D maybe TRBD1 (7 bases). Per the germline V gene, CDR1 is SGHVS and CDR2 is FQNEAQ. V was pared by 7 bases and J by 4 bases, with 12 bases between. The length of the CDR3 is 13 residues. The DNA of the CDR3 is TGTGCCAGCACCCCCAGGGGGGCAGATACGCAGTATTTT. Amino acids: CASTPRGADTQYF. The variable domain in full, completed from reference TRBV7-8 and TRBJ2-3, reads GAGVSQSPRYKVAKRGQDVALRCDPISGHVSLFWYQQALGQGPEFLTYFQNEAQLDKSGLPSDRFFAERPEGSVSTLKIQRTQQEDSAVYLCASTPRGADTQYFGPGTRLTVL.

V and J are TRBV20-1 and TRBJ1-4; D is uncertain. The CDR3 extends over 11 amino acids. Germline V gene sequence: CDR1 DFQATT, CDR2 SNEGSKA (reference sequence). V shed 5 bases and J shed 4 bases, with 5 bases lying between them. The CDR3 reads CSAPYNEKLFF. The DNA of the CDR3 is TGCAGTGCTCCCTATAATGAAAAACTGTTTTTT.

This clone was counted once. This chain links TRBV6-4 with TRBJ1-6; TRBD1 matches 9 bases. The CDR3 length is 13 residues. Losses at the gene ends were 3 bases for V and 10 bases for J; bases not matched to a gene: 1. Germline V gene lookup returns CDR1 MRHNA and CDR2 SNTAGT. CDR3 DNA: TGTGCCAGCAGTGAAACAGGGGGCTCACCCCTCCACTTT. Amino acid sequence: CASSETGGSPLHF.

CDR3 nucleotide sequence: TGTGCCAGCAGTTTATTTGGGGCAGTGTCGATCTACGAGCAGTACTTC. It codes for CASSLFGAVSIYEQYF. J is TRBJ2-7 and V is TRBV27, with D perhaps TRBD1 (5 bases). Germline CDR1 and CDR2: MNHEY and SMNVEV (reference sequence). The CDR3 runs 16 residues. Trimming took off 1 base at V and 3 bases at J, with 16 bases between the two ends.

The rearrangement joins TRBV6-1 to TRBJ1-5; unclear D gene. The CDR3 extends over 13 amino acids. V was clipped by 5 bases and J by 5 bases, with 10 bases between them. Germline assignment: CDR1 MNHNS and CDR2 SASEGT. CDR3 region: CASSMTSDQPQHF. CDR3 nucleotide sequence: TGTGCCAGCAGTATGACAAGTGATCAGCCCCAGCATTTT.

The chain joins TRBV2 to TRBJ1-1; maybe TRBD1 (5 bases). Trimming took 4 bases from V and 5 from J, leaving 11 bases between them. CDR3 length equals 13 residues. Germline CDR1 and CDR2: SNHLY and FYNNEI. The CDR3 protein is CASSGGTLTEAFF. CDR3 sequence (DNA): TGTGCCAGCAGTGGGGGGACTCTGACTGAAGCTTTCTTT.

The J gene is TRBJ2-7, the V gene TRBV4-2, with TRBD2 matching 15 bases. The junction had 6 bases not matched to a gene; V was cut back by 3 bases and J by 0 bases. Germline assignment: CDR1 LGHNA and CDR2 YNFKEQ. The CDR3 is 18 amino acids. The CDR3 bases are TGTGCCAGCAGCCAGGGACTAGCGGGAGGCCCCCTCTCCTACGAGCAGTACTTC. It is translated as CASSQGLAGGPLSYEQYF.

The V call is TRBV2, the J call TRBJ2-5, with 9 bases lining up with TRBD2. The ends lost 4 bases at V and 4 bases at J; junction bases unmatched: 7. In germline, CDR1 is SNHLY, CDR2 FYNNEI. The CDR3 loop spans 15 amino acids. The CDR3 region is CASSGSGSRRETQYF. In nucleotides, the CDR3 is TGTGCCAGCAGTGGTAGCGGGAGTCGGCGAGAGACCCAGTACTTC.

V usage is TRBV11-2 and J usage is TRBJ1-4; tentatively, D is TRBD1 (5 bases). CDR1 and CDR2 from the germline V gene are SGHAT and FQNNGV. Trimming took 5 bases from V and 8 from J, leaving 15 bases between them. The length of the CDR3 is 14 residues. The CDR3 here is CASSHRQRKEKLFF. Here the CDR3 DNA reads TGTGCCAGCAGCCACCGACAGAGGAAAGAAAAACTGTTTTTT. Drawing the rest from reference TRBV11-2 and TRBJ1-4, the complete variable domain is EAGVAQSPRYKIIEKRQSVAFWCNPISGHATLYWYQQILGQGPKLLIQFQNNGVVDDSQLPKDRFSAERLKGVDSTLKIQPAKLEDSAVYLCASSHRQRKEKLFFGSGTQLSVL.